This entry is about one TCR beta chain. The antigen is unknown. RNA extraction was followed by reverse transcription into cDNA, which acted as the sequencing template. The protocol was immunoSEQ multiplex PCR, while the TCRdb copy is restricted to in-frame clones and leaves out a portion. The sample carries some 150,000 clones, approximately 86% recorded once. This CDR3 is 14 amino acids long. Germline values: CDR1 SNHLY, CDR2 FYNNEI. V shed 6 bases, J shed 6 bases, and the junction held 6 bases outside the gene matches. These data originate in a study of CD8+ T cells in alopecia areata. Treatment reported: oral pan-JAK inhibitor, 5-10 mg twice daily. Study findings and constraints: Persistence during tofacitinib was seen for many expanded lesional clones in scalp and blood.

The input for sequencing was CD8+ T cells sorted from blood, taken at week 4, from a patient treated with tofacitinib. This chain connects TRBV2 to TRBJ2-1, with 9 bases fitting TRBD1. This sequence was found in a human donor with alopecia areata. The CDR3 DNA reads TGTGCCAGCAGGACAGGGGGGGCCGGCAATGAGCAGTTCTTC. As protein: CASRTGGAGNEQFF.